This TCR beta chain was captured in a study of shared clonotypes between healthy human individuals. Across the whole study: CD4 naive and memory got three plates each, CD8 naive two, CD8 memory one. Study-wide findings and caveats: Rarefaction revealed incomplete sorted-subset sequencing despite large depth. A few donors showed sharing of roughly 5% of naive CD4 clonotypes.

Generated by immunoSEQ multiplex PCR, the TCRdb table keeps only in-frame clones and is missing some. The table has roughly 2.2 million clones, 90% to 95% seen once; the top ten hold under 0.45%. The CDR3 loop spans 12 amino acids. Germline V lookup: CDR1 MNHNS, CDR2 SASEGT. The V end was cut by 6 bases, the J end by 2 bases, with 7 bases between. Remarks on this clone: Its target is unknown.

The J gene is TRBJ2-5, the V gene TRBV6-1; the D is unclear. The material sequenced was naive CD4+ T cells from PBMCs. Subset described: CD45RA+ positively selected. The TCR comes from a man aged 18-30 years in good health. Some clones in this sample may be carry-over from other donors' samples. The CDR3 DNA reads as TGTGCCAGCAGCAGAGAGCAAGAGACCCAGTACTTC. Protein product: CASSREQETQYF.